This entry is about one T cell receptor beta chain. Its antigen is undetermined. It was the approximately 130-subject validation cohort, separate from the roughly 700-subject first cohort, to which the donors belonged. This entry is derived from a study of cytomegalovirus exposure and HLA in healthy donors. Study overall: It was reported in a later analysis that the 120 validation repertoires used the same platform as the roughly 700 first-cohort repertoires.

Germline CDR1 and CDR2: SGHTA and FQGNSA. The CDR3 extends over 14 amino acids. The germline V and J ends were trimmed by 4 bases and 5 bases, with 15 bases remaining between them. Study outcomes and limitations: Both high specificity and high sensitivity reportedly marked the classifier's diagnosis of cytomegalovirus status. Most TCR sequences were uncommon, yet certain public TCRs appeared in many donors.

The protocol was immunoSEQ multiplex PCR, while the TCRdb copy is restricted to in-frame clones and leaves out a portion. The table includes 120,000 to 150,000 clones, just under 85% detected once. The rearrangement links TRBV7-2 to TRBJ2-7; D is possibly TRBD1 (6 bases). The TCR sequence derives from a woman aged 25 to 39 in good health and CMV-seronegative. The sequenced sample was PBMCs. The CDR3 DNA reads as TGTGCCAGCAGCTCTTACACAGGGATCGACGAGCAGTACTTC. As protein: CASSSYTGIDEQYF.